This TCR beta chain is from a study of Graves' ophthalmopathy and Graves' hyperthyroidism. Overall study results and limits: Blood shared most expanded thyroid clonotypes above 0.001 frequency.

RNA served as the template for amplifying TCR beta CDR3 regions. HTBI primers served in a first-round RT-PCR, which a second-round multiplex PCR followed. TCRdb processed the multiplex PCR reads anew with MiXCR; each CDR3 protein has one entry. The repertoire holds about 740,000 distinct CDR3 sequences, with approximately 40% as singletons. Points on this clonotype: Its antigen remains unknown.

Pregnant or lactating patients and those with other autoimmune diseases or uncontrolled infections were excluded. Symptoms, serum thyroxine and TRAb, thyroid ultrasound, and orbital computed tomography formed the diagnostic basis. CDR1 MNHEY and CDR2 SVGAGI come from the germline V gene. V was clipped by 4 bases and J by 0 bases, with 13 bases between them. The CDR3 is 15 residues long. The chain uses TRBV6-5 and TRBJ2-7, with no clear D. The clonotype was recovered from an adult man with Graves' ophthalmopathy. The sequencing sample was made of peripheral blood. The CDR3 here is CASSSYTTGSYEQYF. The CDR3 DNA reads as TGTGCCAGCAGTTCTTATACTACTGGCTCCTACGAGCAGTACTTC.